This TCR beta chain was identified during a study of blood T cell repertoires in COVID-19. Across the study: Acute-phase and convalescent COVID-19 samples originated in the United States, Italy and Spain.

Original handling: Cell counts per sample came from amplifying reference gene primers. Method: immunoSEQ multiplex PCR; TCRdb's copy keeps in-frame clones and lacks some. Clone size and the V and J calls come from that table; the DNA yielded D and trimming. The table lists over 130,000 clones, over 60% of them singletons. The CDR3 totals 14 residues. The ends lost 4 bases at V and 1 base at J; junction bases unmatched: 3. Per the germline V gene, CDR1 is MGHDK and CDR2 is SYGVNS. The genes are TRBV25-1 and TRBJ2-5; TRBD2 matches at 7 bases. Sequencing was done on a sample of peripheral blood. This TCR derives from a woman aged 80 or over with active or convalescent COVID-19. CDR3 in DNA: TGTGCCAGCAGTGTGGGGGGGGGCCAAGAGACCCAGTACTTC. As protein: CASSVGGGQETQYF.